The TCR beta chain under discussion was sequenced for a study of blood T cell repertoires in COVID-19. On the study more broadly: Specimens from acute and convalescent COVID-19 originated in the United States, Italy and Spain. Nucleic acid was either cDNA or gDNA, and it came from T cells, B-cell-depleted T cells, or PBMCs.

Authors' data handling: By means of reference gene primer amplification, nucleated cell counts were estimated. This table comes from immunoSEQ multiplex PCR, and its TCRdb copy is limited to in-frame clones, with some not included. The V and J calls and clone size come from that table; D and trimming were worked out from the DNA. The sample has approximately 140,000 clones, about 83% seen once. There are many counts of this clone. The CDR3 is made up of 14 amino acids. The chain recombines TRBV21-1 with TRBJ1-6; TRBD1, the table's D call, was not compared with the DNA. TRBV21-1 is marked as a pseudogene. Sequencing used peripheral blood. The receptor was derived from a man in his fifties with acute or convalescent COVID-19. CDR3 loop: CASTPGQRYSPLHF. The CDR3, as DNA: TGTGCCAGCACCCCGGGACAGAGATATTCACCCCTCCACTTT.